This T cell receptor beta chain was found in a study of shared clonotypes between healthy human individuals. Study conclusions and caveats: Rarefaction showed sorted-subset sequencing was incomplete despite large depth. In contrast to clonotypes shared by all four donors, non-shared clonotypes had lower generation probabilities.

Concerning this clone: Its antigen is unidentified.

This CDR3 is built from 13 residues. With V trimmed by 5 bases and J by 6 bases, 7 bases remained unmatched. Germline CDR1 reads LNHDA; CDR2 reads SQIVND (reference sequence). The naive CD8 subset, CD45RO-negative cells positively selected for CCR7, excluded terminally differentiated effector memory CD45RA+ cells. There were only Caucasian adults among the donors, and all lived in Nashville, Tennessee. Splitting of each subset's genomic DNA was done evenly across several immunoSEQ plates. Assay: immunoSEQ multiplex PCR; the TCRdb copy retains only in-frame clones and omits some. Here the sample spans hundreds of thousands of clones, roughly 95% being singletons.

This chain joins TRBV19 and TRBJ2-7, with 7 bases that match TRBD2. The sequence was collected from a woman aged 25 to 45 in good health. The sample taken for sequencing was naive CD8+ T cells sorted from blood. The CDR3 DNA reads TGTGCCAGTAGTCCCAGAGCGGGGACCGAGCAGTACTTC. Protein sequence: CASSPRAGTEQYF.